This T cell receptor (beta chain) was observed in a study of T cells in Graves' hyperthyroidism and ophthalmopathy. RNA transcripts gave rise to amplified TCR beta CDR3 regions. First-round RT-PCR of the TCR CDR3 relied on the HTBI primer set. TCRdb independently ran MiXCR on the multiplex PCR reads; one entry per CDR3 protein. This table holds about 290,000 distinct CDR3 sequences, over 15% found once. Study-wide results and caveats: Most thyroid clonotypes with frequency above 0.001 were detected in blood.

The study included ophthalmopathy patients with Clinical Activity Score at least 3, NOSPECS grade at least 4 and duration under 3 months. Exclusions: uncontrolled infection, other autoimmune disease, pregnancy, lactation. Orbital computed tomography, thyroid ultrasound, serum thyroxine and TRAb, and clinical symptoms together informed the diagnoses. This clonotype was found many times. Its antigen remains unidentified. The germline gives CDR1 SGHAT, CDR2 FQNNGV. The J segment lost 7 bases and the V segment lost 4 bases, leaving 6 bases of the junction unmatched. CDR3 length: 13 residues. This sequence joins TRBV11-2 and TRBJ2-7, with 8 bases that match TRBD2. This TCR was recovered from a woman aged 60-75 years with Graves' ophthalmopathy. Sequencing used blood. The CDR3 coding sequence is TGTGCCAGCAGCTCGACCACGGGGGGGGAGCAGTACTTC. Translating gives CASSSTTGGEQYF.